The present TCR beta chain was sequenced within a study of T cells after yellow fever vaccination. Study results and limitations: Post-booster repertoires contained most primary-vaccination clones again (roughly 96% CD4, around 89% CD8). Researchers report a weaker secondary response that nonetheless peaked faster, day 5 versus 15. High-abundance clonotypes from the bulk population could contaminate FACS-sorted repertoires.

This clonotype was observed a few times. What it binds is unknown. A 5'RACE template-switching step, the method used to make TCR cDNA, added a universal primer site and UMIs. MiXCR, applied by TCRdb to the 5' RACE reads, yields one record per CDR3 protein. Among some 320,000 distinct CDR3 sequences listed, approximately 8% were seen once. This receptor was obtained from a man between 18 and 35 years old who received the YFV17D yellow fever vaccine. This specimen was CD4+ T cells sorted from PBMCs, taken 5 days after the yellow fever booster vaccination.

CDR3 in DNA: TGCAGTGCTCTACGGGACGGGGATGGCTACACCTTC. This translates into CSALRDGDGYTF. The J gene is TRBJ1-2, the V gene TRBV20-1; tentative D call: TRBD1 (5 bases). Trimming took off 5 bases at V and 6 bases at J, with 13 bases between the two ends. CDR3 length: 12 residues. CDR1 is DFQATT, CDR2 SNEGSKA, per germline (reference sequence).